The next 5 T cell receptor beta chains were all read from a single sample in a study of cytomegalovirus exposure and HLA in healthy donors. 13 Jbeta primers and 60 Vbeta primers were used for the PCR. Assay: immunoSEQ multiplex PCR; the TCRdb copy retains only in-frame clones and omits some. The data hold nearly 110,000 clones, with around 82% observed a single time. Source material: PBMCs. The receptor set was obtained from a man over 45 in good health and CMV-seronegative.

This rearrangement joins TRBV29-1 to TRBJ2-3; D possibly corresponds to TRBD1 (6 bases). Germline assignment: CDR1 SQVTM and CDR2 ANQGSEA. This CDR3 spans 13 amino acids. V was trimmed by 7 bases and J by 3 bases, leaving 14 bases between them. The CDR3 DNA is TGCAGCGGGGGGCGCGACCCTACAGATACGCAGTATTTT. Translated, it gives CSGGRDPTDTQYF.

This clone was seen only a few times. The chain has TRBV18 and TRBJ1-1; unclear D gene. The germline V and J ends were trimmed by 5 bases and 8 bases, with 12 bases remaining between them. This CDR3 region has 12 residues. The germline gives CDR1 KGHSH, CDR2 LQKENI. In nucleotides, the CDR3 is TGTGCCAGCTCAGCCTACTCCTCAGAAGCTTTCTTT. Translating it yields CASSAYSSEAFF.

CDR3 sequence reads: CASTNFLGYGYTF. The DNA for the CDR3 is TGTGCCAGCACCAATTTCCTAGGTTATGGCTACACCTTC. The genes are TRBV2 and TRBJ1-2, with unresolved D. Trimming removed 7 bases at V and 5 bases at J, with 14 bases between. The CDR3 is made up of 13 amino acids. Germline CDR1 reads SNHLY; CDR2 reads FYNNEI.

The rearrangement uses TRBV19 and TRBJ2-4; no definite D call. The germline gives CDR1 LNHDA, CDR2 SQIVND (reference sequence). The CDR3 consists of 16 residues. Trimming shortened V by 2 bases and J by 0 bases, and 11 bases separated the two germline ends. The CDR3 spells CASSISGSVAKNIQYF. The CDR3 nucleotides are TGTGCCAGTAGTATATCAGGTTCGGTAGCCAAAAACATTCAGTACTTC.

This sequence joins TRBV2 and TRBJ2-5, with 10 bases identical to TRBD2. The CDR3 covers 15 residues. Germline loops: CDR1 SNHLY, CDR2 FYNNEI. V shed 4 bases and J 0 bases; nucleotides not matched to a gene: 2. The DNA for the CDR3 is TGTGCCAGCAGTGGGCTAGCGGGGGACCAAGAGACCCAGTACTTC. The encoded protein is CASSGLAGDQETQYF.